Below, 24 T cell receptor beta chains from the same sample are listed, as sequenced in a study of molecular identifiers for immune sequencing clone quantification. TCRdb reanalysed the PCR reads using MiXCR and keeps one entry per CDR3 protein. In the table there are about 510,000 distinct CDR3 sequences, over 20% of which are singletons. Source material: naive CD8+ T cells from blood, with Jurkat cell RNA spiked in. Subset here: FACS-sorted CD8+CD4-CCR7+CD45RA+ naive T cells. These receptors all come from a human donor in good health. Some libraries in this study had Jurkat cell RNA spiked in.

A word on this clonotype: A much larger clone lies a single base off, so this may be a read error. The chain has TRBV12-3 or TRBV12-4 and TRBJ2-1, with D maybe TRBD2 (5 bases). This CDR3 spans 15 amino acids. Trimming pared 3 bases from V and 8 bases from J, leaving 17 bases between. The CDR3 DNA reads TGTGCCAGCAGTTTTGGTTCGGCTAGCATCGATGAGCAGTTCTTC. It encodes CASSFGSASIDEQFF.

The chain's CDR3 is CASSRRDRGETGELFF. DNA for the CDR3: TGTGCCAGCAGCCGAAGGGACAGGGGAGAGACCGGGGAGCTGTTTTTT. The chain couples TRBV7-6 to TRBJ2-2, with TRBD1 matching 10 bases. With 5 bases clipped from V and 5 bases from J, the junction kept 8 bases outside the gene matches. Germline V gives CDR1 SGHVS, CDR2 FNYEAQ. CDR3 length: 16 residues.

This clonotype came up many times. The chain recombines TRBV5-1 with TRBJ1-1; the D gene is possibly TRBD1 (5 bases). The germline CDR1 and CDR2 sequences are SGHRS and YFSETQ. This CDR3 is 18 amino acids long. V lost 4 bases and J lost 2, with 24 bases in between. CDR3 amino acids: CASSPEKGIHHFNTEAFF. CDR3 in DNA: TGCGCCAGCAGCCCAGAAAAGGGGATCCACCACTTTAACACTGAAGCTTTCTTT.

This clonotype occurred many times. The CDR3 bases are TGTGCCAGCAGCTTAGGTTCCTACGGGTCACCCCTCCACTTT. It codes for CASSLGSYGSPLHF. The V and J genes are TRBV7-2 and TRBJ1-6; D call uncertain. There are 14 residues in the CDR3. From germline, CDR1 is SGHTA and CDR2 FQGNSA. V was pared by 1 base and J by 10 bases, with 11 bases between.

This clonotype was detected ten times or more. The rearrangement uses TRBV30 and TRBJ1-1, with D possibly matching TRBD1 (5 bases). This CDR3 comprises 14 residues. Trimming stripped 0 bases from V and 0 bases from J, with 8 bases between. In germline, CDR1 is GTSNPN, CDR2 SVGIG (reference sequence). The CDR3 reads CAWSVAGLNTEAFF. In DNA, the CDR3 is TGTGCCTGGAGTGTGGCAGGGCTGAACACTGAAGCTTTCTTT.

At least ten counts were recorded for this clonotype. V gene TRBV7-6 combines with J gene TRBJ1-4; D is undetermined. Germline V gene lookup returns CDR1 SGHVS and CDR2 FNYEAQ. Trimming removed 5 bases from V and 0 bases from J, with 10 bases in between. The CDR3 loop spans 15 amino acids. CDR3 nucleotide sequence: TGTGCCAGCAGCCCACCGGGTGCAACTAATGAAAAACTGTTTTTT. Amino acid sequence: CASSPPGATNEKLFF.

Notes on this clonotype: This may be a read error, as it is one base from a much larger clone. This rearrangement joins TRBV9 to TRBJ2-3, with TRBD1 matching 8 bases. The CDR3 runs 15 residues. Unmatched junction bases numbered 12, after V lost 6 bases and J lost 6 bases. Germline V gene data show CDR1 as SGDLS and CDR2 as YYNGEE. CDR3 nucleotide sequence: TGTGCCAGCACTAGGACAGGGTCCGGCCCGGATACGCAGTATTTT. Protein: CASTRTGSGPDTQYF.

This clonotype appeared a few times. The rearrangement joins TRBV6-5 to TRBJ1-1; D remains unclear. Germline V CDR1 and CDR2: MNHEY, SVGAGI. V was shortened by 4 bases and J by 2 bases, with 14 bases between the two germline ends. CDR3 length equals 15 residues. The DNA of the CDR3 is TGTGCCAGCAGTTGCTCGACTATGGGTAACACTGAAGCTTTCTTT. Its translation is CASSCSTMGNTEAFF.

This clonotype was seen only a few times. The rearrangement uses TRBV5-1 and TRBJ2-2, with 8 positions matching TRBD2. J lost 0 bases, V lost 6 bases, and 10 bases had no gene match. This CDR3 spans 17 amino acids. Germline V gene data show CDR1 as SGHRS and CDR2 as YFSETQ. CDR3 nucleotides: TGCGCCAGCAAACTAGCGGACCCAAACCCGAACACCGGGGAGCTGTTTTTT. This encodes CASKLADPNPNTGELFF.

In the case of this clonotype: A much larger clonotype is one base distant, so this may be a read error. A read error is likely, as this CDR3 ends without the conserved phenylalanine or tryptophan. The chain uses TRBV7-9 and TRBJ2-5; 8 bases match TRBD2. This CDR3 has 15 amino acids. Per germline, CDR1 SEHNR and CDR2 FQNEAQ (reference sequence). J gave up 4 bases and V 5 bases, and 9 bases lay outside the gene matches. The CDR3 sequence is CASSRSGAPGETQYS. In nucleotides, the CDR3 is TGTGCCAGCAGCCGTAGCGGGGCACCGGGAGAGACCCAGTACTCC.

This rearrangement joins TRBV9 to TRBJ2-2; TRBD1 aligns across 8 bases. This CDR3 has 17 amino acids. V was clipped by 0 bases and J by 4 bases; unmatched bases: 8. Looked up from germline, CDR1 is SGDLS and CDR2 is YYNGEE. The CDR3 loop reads CASSVVGDRRTTGELFF. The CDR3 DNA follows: TGTGCCAGCAGCGTAGTAGGGGACAGGAGGACCACCGGGGAGCTGTTTTTT.

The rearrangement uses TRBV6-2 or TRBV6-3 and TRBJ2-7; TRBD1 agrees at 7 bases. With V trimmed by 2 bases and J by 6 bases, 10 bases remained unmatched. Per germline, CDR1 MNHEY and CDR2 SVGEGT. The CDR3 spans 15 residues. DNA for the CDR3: TGTGCCAGCAGTTACGGGACACCAGACAGGGTCGAGCAGTACTTC. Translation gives CASSYGTPDRVEQYF.

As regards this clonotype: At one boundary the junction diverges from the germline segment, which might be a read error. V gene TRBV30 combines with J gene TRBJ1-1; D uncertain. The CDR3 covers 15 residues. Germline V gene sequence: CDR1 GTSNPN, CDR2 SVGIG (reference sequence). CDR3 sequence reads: CAWSPTHGMNTEALF. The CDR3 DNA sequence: TGTGCCTGGAGTCCCACCCATGGCATGAACACTGAAGCTCTCTTT.

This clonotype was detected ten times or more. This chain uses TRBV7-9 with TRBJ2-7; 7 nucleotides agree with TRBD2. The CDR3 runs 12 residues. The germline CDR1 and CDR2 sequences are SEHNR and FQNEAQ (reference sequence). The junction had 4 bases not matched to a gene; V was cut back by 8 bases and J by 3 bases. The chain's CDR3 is CASRGDGYEQYF. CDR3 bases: TGTGCCAGCCGGGGGGACGGCTACGAGCAGTACTTC.

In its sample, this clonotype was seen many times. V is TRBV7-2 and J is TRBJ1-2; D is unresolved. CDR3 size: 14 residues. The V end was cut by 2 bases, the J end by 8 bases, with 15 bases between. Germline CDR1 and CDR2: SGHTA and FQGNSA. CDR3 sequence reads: CASSLLGPGRGYTF. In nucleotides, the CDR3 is TGTGCCAGCAGCTTATTGGGTCCCGGAAGAGGCTACACCTTC.

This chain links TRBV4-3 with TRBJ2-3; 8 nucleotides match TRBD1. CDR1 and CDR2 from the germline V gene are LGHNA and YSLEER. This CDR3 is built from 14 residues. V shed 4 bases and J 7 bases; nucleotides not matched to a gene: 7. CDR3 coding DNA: TGCGCCAGCAGCCGGACAGGGAGTTTAAATACGCAGTATTTT. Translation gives CASSRTGSLNTQYF.

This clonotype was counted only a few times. The CDR3 reads CASSQTSGKQYF. DNA for the CDR3: TGTGCCAGCAGCCAGACCTCTGGAAAGCAGTACTTC. The chain employs TRBV11-2 and TRBJ2-7; D is undetermined. The CDR3 covers 12 residues. Germline CDR1 is SGHAT and CDR2 is FQNNGV. V lost 5 bases and J 8 bases, leaving 13 bases between the germline ends. The whole variable domain, filled in from reference TRBV11-2 and TRBJ2-7, reads EAGVAQSPRYKIIEKRQSVAFWCNPISGHATLYWYQQILGQGPKLLIQFQNNGVVDDSQLPKDRFSAERLKGVDSTLKIQPAKLEDSAVYLCASSQTSGKQYFGPGTRLTVT.

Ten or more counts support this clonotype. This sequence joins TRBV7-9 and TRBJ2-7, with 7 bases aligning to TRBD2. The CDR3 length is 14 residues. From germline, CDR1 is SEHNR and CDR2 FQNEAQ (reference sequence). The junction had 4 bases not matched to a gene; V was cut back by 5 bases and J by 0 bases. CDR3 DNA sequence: TGTGCCAGCAGCCCTAGGGACTACTCCTACGAGCAGTACTTC. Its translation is CASSPRDYSYEQYF.

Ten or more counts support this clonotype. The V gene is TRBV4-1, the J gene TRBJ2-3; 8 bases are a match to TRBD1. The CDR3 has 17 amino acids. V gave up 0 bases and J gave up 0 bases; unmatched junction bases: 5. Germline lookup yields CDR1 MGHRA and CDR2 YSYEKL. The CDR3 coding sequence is TGCGCCAGCAGCCAAGACCGGACAGGGCATAGCACAGATACGCAGTATTTT. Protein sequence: CASSQDRTGHSTDTQYF.

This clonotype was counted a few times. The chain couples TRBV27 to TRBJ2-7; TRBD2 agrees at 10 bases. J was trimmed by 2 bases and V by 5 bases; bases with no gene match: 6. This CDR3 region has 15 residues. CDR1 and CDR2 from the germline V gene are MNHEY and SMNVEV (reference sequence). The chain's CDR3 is CASSIRTSGPYEQYF. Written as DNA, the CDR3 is TGTGCCAGCAGTATACGGACTAGCGGACCCTACGAGCAGTACTTC.

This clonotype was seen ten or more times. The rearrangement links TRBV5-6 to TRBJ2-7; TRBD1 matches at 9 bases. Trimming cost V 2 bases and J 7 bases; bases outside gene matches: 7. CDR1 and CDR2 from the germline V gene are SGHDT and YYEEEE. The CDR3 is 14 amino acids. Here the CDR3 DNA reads TGTGCCAGCAGCTTCGGGACAGGGCCCCGGGAGCAGTACTTC. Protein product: CASSFGTGPREQYF. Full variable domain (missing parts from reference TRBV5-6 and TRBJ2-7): DAGVTQSPTHLIKTRGQQVTLRCSPKSGHDTVSWYQQALGQGPQFIFQYYEEEERQRGNFPDRFSGHQFPNYSSELNVNALLLGDSALYLCASSFGTGPREQYFGPGTRLTVT.

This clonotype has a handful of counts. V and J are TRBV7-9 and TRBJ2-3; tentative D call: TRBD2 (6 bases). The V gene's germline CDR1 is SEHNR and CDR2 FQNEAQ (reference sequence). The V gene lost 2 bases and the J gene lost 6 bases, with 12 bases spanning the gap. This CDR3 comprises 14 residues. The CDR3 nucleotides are TGTGCCAGCAGCTTAAATGGACTATATGATACGCAGTATTTT. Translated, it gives CASSLNGLYDTQYF.

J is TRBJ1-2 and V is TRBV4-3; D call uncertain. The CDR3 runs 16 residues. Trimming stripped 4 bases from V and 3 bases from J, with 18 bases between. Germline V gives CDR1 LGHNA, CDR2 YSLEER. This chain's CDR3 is CASSLSRAIAYYGYTF. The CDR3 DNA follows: TGCGCCAGCAGCCTCTCTAGGGCTATCGCCTACTATGGCTACACCTTC.

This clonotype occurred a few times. The CDR3 region has the DNA TGTGCCACCTGGGGGGGCGGGGAGCTGTTTTTT. Translating it yields CATWGGGELFF. The chain couples TRBV12-3 or TRBV12-4 to TRBJ2-2, with 7 bases matching TRBD2. CDR3 length equals 11 residues. J was trimmed by 7 bases and V by 10 bases; bases with no gene match: 3.